The rows below give T cell receptor beta chains drawn from one sample of a study of cytomegalovirus exposure and HLA in healthy donors. Assay used: immunoSEQ multiplex PCR; TCRdb lists only in-frame clones, some missing. The table has roughly 120,000 clones, less than 75% seen once. Sequenced input: PBMCs. The receptor source for this set is a woman aged 40 to 49 in good health and CMV-seronegative. Each CDR3 is given with its conserved first and last residue. The order of the fields is clone size, V gene, D gene, J gene, CDR3 protein, CDR3 DNA. A D gene is named only where the DNA matches it firmly. Clone size is not always given. Where it is, it says once, few, many or a class for expanded clones.

>few|TRBV6-1|-|TRBJ1-2
CASGKGGGYTF
TGTGCCAGCGGCAAGGGAGGAGGCTACACCTTC
>-|TRBV10-3|TRBD1|TRBJ2-3
CAISGLQGSGADTQYF
TGTGCCATCAGTGGATTACAGGGGTCGGGCGCAGATACGCAGTATTTT
>-|TRBV28|TRBD1|TRBJ1-5
CASKSMTGAQHF
TGTGCCAGCAAAAGCATGACAGGGGCCCAGCATTTT
>-|TRBV15|-|TRBJ1-5
CATSTQRSGNQPQHF
TGTGCCACCTCGACACAGCGGTCGGGCAATCAGCCCCAGCATTTT
>once|TRBV5-1|-|TRBJ2-1
CASSPERPTQQFF
TGCGCCAGCAGCCCGGAGAGACCTACCCAGCAGTTCTTC
>-|TRBV4-3|-|TRBJ2-2
CASSQEEGNTGELFF
TGCGCCAGCAGCCAAGAAGAGGGGAACACCGGGGAGCTGTTTTTT
>few|TRBV6-6|TRBD1|TRBJ1-1
CASSTWDSNTEAFF
TGTGCCAGCAGTACCTGGGACAGTAACACTGAAGCTTTCTTT
>-|TRBV4-3|TRBD1|TRBJ1-2
CASSQVRDRGVGYTF
TGCGCCAGCAGCCAAGTTCGGGACAGGGGCGTCGGCTACACCTTC
>-|TRBV18|TRBD2|TRBJ2-1
CASSPTLAGAGNEQFF
TGTGCCAGCTCACCAACTCTAGCGGGAGCGGGAAATGAGCAGTTCTTC
>-|TRBV6-4|-|TRBJ2-7
CASSNEAGGYEQYF
TGTGCCAGCAGTAACGAGGCAGGGGGGTACGAGCAGTACTTC
>few|TRBV6-6|TRBD2|TRBJ2-1
CASRGLADSYNEQFF
TGTGCCAGCAGAGGACTAGCGGACTCCTACAATGAGCAGTTCTTC
>few|TRBV7-8|-|TRBJ2-1
CASSLGADNEQFF
TGTGCCAGCAGCTTAGGAGCGGACAATGAGCAGTTCTTC
>-|TRBV7-2|-|TRBJ2-3
CASSLGVYPNTQYF
TGTGCCAGCAGCTTAGGTGTCTATCCGAATACGCAGTATTTT
>-|TRBV11-2|-|TRBJ1-4
CASSSLGGGNEKLFF
TGTGCCAGCAGCTCCCTAGGGGGAGGGAATGAAAAACTGTTTTTT
>-|TRBV19|TRBD2|TRBJ2-3
CASSIRREGTDTQYF
TGTGCCAGTAGTATAAGGCGGGAGGGAACAGATACGCAGTATTTT
>-|TRBV19|-|TRBJ1-5
CASSIGGVDQPQHF
TGTGCCAGTAGTATAGGGGGGGTGGATCAGCCCCAGCATTTT
>-|TRBV9|-|TRBJ2-1
CASTPSGSAYNEQFF
TGTGCCAGCACCCCGAGCGGGTCCGCCTACAATGAGCAGTTCTTC
>-|TRBV25-1|TRBD1|TRBJ1-1
CASMRTGNTEAFF
TGTGCCAGCATGCGGACAGGGAACACTGAAGCTTTCTTT
>-|TRBV7-9|TRBD1|TRBJ1-1
CSSRGGNTEAFF
TGTTCCAGCAGGGGGGGGAACACTGAAGCTTTCTTT
>-|TRBV5-4|-|TRBJ2-1
CASSFRQIGVSEQFF
TGTGCCAGCAGCTTTCGACAGATAGGCGTAAGTGAGCAGTTCTTC
>once|TRBV6-6|-|TRBJ1-2
CASSPPGKTGGYTF
TGTGCCAGCAGCCCCCCCGGGAAGACGGGGGGCTACACCTTC
>-|TRBV2|TRBD1|TRBJ2-5
CASRGTGTGGETQYF
TGTGCCAGCAGGGGTACCGGGACAGGGGGGGAGACCCAGTACTTC
>-|TRBV7-3|-|TRBJ1-4
CASSHQSSEKLFF
TGTGCCAGCAGCCACCAATCGAGTGAAAAACTGTTTTTT
>-|TRBV5-6|-|TRBJ2-3
CASSPWAGSTDTQYF
TGTGCCAGCAGTCCTTGGGCAGGCAGCACAGATACGCAGTATTTT
>-|TRBV5-1|TRBD1|TRBJ1-2
CASSFSLKGTGANYGYTF
TGCGCCAGCAGCTTCTCCCTAAAAGGGACAGGGGCTAACTATGGCTACACCTTC
>-|TRBV6-5|TRBD2|TRBJ2-3
CASSYSSAGVTDTQYF
TGTGCCAGCAGTTACTCTTCTGCGGGAGTCACAGATACGCAGTATTTT
>-|TRBV5-1|TRBD1|TRBJ2-7
CAPLRGRGTGAGEQYF
TGCGCCCCCCTGCGGGGGAGGGGGACAGGGGCTGGTGAGCAGTACTTC
>-|TRBV7-3|TRBD2|TRBJ2-5
CASSWAGEGETQYF
TGTGCCAGCAGCTGGGCGGGGGAAGGAGAGACCCAGTACTTC
>few|TRBV6-1|-|TRBJ2-3
CASERALLTDTQYF
TGTGCCAGCGAGCGGGCCCTGCTCACAGATACGCAGTATTTT
>-|TRBV5-6|-|TRBJ1-6
CASSYFRGISSPLHF
TGTGCCAGCAGCTACTTTCGGGGTATCTCTTCACCCCTCCACTTT
>-|TRBV7-9|-|TRBJ1-2
CASSLEGNYGYTF
TGTGCCAGCAGCTTAGAGGGGAACTATGGCTACACCTTC
>once|TRBV4-3|-|TRBJ1-2
CASSQPGAMPDYGYTF
TGCGCCAGCAGCCAACCGGGTGCCATGCCGGACTATGGCTACACCTTC
>-|TRBV4-2|-|TRBJ1-1
CASSQDWGQGHGNTEAFF
TGTGCCAGCAGCCAAGATTGGGGGCAGGGGCACGGGAACACTGAAGCTTTCTTT
>-|TRBV21-1|-|TRBJ2-6
CASSKALRESSGANVLTF
TGTGCCAGCAGCAAAGCGCTTCGGGAGAGCTCTGGGGCCAACGTCCTGACTTTC
>-|TRBV28|TRBD2|TRBJ2-3
CASSLSAGMGTDTQYF
TGTGCCAGCAGTTTGTCAGCGGGGATGGGAACAGATACGCAGTATTTT
>-|TRBV29-1|TRBD1|TRBJ2-3
CSARPGQGADTQYF
TGCAGCGCCCGCCCCGGACAGGGGGCAGATACGCAGTATTTT
>few|TRBV19|TRBD1|TRBJ1-4
CASSEGGTGGRSTNEKLFF
TGTGCCAGTAGTGAAGGAGGGACAGGGGGACGGTCAACTAATGAAAAACTGTTTTTT
>-|TRBV4-2|-|TRBJ1-4
CASSQDEGSSEKLFF
TGTGCCAGCAGCCAAGATGAGGGCAGTAGTGAAAAACTGTTTTTT
>-|TRBV7-2|TRBD1|TRBJ2-3
CASSTRTGVADTQYF
TGTGCCAGCAGCACTAGGACAGGAGTAGCAGATACGCAGTATTTT
>-|TRBV15|TRBD1|TRBJ2-7
CATSRRDRDDEQYF
TGTGCCACCAGCAGGCGGGACAGGGATGACGAGCAGTACTTC
>-|TRBV19|-|TRBJ2-7
CASSSRNRWGYEQYF
TGTGCCAGTAGTTCAAGAAACAGGTGGGGCTACGAGCAGTACTTC
>few|TRBV7-9|TRBD1|TRBJ1-2
CASSVSTGGYTF
TGTGCCAGCAGCGTCTCGACAGGGGGCTACACCTTC
>-|TRBV13|-|TRBJ2-3
CASSSPPRDSPTDTQYF
TGTGCCAGCAGCTCCCCCCCCCGGGACTCCCCCACAGATACGCAGTATTTT
>-|TRBV7-9|TRBD1|TRBJ1-6
CASSLQQGNSPLHF
TGTGCCAGCAGCTTACAACAGGGGAATTCACCCCTCCACTTT
>-|TRBV18|-|TRBJ2-2
CASSPGRADTGELFF
TGTGCCAGCTCACCCGGGCGGGCGGACACCGGGGAGCTGTTTTTT
>many|TRBV5-4|-|TRBJ2-3
CASSSDTTDTQYF
TGTGCCAGCAGCTCCGACACCACAGATACGCAGTATTTT
>few|TRBV28|TRBD1|TRBJ2-7
CASSWGQGREQYF
TGTGCCAGCAGTTGGGGACAGGGGAGGGAGCAGTACTTC
>few|TRBV10-3|-|TRBJ2-6
CAISVDSGETGANVLTF
TGTGCCATCAGTGTTGATTCAGGGGAAACTGGGGCCAACGTCCTGACTTTC
>-|TRBV6-5|-|TRBJ2-7
CASSSGSGPGEQYF
TGTGCCAGCAGTTCGGGTAGTGGCCCCGGCGAGCAGTACTTC
>-|TRBV5-6|-|TRBJ1-2
CASSLGQPGGARGYTF
TGTGCCAGCAGCTTGGGACAGCCGGGAGGGGCGCGTGGCTACACCTTC
>-|TRBV5-1|TRBD2|TRBJ2-7
CASSLSSTSGNYEQYF
TGCGCCAGCAGCTTGAGCTCGACTAGCGGGAACTACGAGCAGTACTTC
>-|TRBV28|TRBD2|TRBJ2-3
CASSLGTRGVGPQYF
TGTGCCAGCAGTTTAGGGACTAGGGGTGTGGGCCCGCAGTATTTT
>-|TRBV5-1|-|TRBJ2-5
CASRQVGIAEQETQYF
TGCGCCAGCAGACAGGTGGGAATAGCGGAACAAGAGACCCAGTACTTC